This TCR beta chain was sequenced during a study of blood T cell repertoires in COVID-19 (TCRdb year 2020). About the full investigation: Samples from collaborators originated in the United States, Italy and Spain and spanned both the acute and convalescent phases of COVID-19. The prospective study material was composed of cDNA or gDNA derived from T cells, B-cell-depleted T cells, or PBMCs. Subjects who had been exposed to COVID-19, were actively infected with it, or had recovered from it provided the deeply sampled blood TCRbeta repertoires that made up the dataset. The repertoires were made available in a free public database intended to serve as a resource for research on the immune response to SARS-CoV-2. Samples came from the ongoing ImmuneRACE study (first 160 participants) plus 1,254 subjects from 6 global collaborators. Sample metadata almost always included a de-identified subject ID, COVID-19 status, age in years and sex. HLA class I and class II types, where available, came from metadata supplied by the sample provider rather than from assay-based typing.

V gives up 0 bases and J gives up 4 bases, and the segment between their germline ends measures 15 bases. Taken from the germline V gene (reference sequence), the CDR1 and CDR2 loops are GTSNPN and SVGIG. The CDR3 numbers 16 residues from cysteine through phenylalanine. The only DNA kept is the CDR3, 48 bases in frame from the first base. Another Seattle source contributed samples from volunteer blood donors who had recovered from COVID-19. The collaborating institutions used their own protocols to collect whole blood in K2EDTA tubes. For TCRbeta analysis, collaborator samples were shipped as frozen whole blood, as isolated PBMCs, or as DNA extracted from either sample type. Summary of the overall study and its limitations: How much clinical and demographic metadata was included differed by source and by participant, and the metadata was provided uncurated.

Remarks on this clone: Its antigen remains undetermined. No much larger clone exists at a distance of one base, and base qualities are not known.

TCRbeta CDR3 regions were amplified from genomic DNA using the immunoSEQ Assay, a bias-controlled multiplex PCR. Regarding the original processing steps: Nucleated cell counts per sample were estimated from amplification of reference gene primers within the assay. To quantify the absolute abundance of each unique TCRbeta CDR3 rearrangement, sequence reads were collapsed and filtered. For each sample, productive Simpson clonality was calculated by taking the square root of Simpson's diversity index across productive rearrangements. This is the immuneACCESS table as TCRdb keeps it, with only in-frame sequences that have V and J called. A part of the clones is gone; compared with another copy, unresolved V genes explain less than half, and the rest is unexplained. V, J and clone size were drawn from that table, and D and trimming were deduced from the DNA. A total of a few hundred thousand clones appear in this sample, around 83% of them only once. 1.4% of the sample is held by the ten biggest clonotypes.

This receptor chain uses TRBV30 and TRBJ1-4, with the D gene too uncertain to name. Specimen: peripheral blood. This sequence was found in a woman aged 40-49 years who had recovered from COVID-19. CDR3 sequence: CAWSVKSGFSNEKLFF. The nucleotide sequence is TGTGCCTGGAGTGTAAAATCCGGGTTCAGTAATGAAAAACTGTTTTTT.